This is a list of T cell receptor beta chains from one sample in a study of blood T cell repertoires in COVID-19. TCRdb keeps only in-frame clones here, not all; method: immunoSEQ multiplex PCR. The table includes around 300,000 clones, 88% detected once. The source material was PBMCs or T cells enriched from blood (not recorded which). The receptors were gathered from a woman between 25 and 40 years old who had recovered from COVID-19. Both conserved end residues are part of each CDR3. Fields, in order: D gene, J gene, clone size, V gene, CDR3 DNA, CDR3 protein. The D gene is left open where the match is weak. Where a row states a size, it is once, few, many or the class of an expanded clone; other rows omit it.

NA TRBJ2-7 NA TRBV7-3 TGTGCCAGCAGCCCTGGTAGGACAGACCCAGGGAATTCTAACGAGCAGTACTTC CASSPGRTDPGNSNEQYF
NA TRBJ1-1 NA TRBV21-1 TGTGCCAGCAGCGCGAACAGGGGGCCGTACACTGAAGCTTTCTTT CASSANRGPYTEAFF
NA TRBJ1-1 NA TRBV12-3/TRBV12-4 TGTGCCAGCAGCCTCGACAGCCTCGCGGGGGCTTTCTTT CASSLDSLAGAFF
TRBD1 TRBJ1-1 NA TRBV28 TGTGCCAGCAGTCCGCGGTACTTTCAGGGGGCGGCTCGGTATACTGAAGCTTTCTTT CASSPRYFQGAARYTEAFF
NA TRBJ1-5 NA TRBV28 TGTGCCAGCAGCCGACAGTTCAATCAGCCCCAGCATTTT CASSRQFNQPQHF
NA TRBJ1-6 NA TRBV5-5 TGTGCCAGCAGTTCCCTAAGTCCCGGGGCCCTCCACTTT CASSSLSPGALHF
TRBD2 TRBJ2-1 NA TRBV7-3 TGTGCCAGCACCCTTAGCGGGGGGGCATGGGATGAGCAGTTCTTC CASTLSGGAWDEQFF
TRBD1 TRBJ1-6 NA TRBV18 TGTGCCAGCTCTCCCCGCCCCTCGACAGGGATGACCTCCTATAATTCACCCCTCCACTTT CASSPRPSTGMTSYNSPLHF
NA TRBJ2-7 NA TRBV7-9 TGTGCCAGCAGCTCTAAGGGGACCTACGAGCAGTACTTC CASSSKGTYEQYF
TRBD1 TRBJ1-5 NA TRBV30 TGTGCCTGGAGTCTCACAGGGGGCAATCAGCCCCAGCATTTT CAWSLTGGNQPQHF
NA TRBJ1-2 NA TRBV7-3 TGTGCCAGCAGCTTACTAACCCCCCTTTCGACAGACACCTTC CASSLLTPLSTDTF
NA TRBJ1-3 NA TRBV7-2 TGTGCCAGCAGCTTAGTTGGGGGGATTGGAAACACCATATATTTT CASSLVGGIGNTIYF
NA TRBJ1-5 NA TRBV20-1 TGCAGTGCTAGTAGCTTTGGAGATCAGCCCCAGCATTTT CSASSFGDQPQHF
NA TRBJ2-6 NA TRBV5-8 TGTGCCAGCAGCTTGGTAGGGGGTTCTGGGGCCAACGTCCTGACTTTC CASSLVGGSGANVLTF
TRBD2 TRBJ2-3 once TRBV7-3 TGTGCCAGCAGCCCTAGGGGACTAGCGGGACTGGAGGGGTTCGCAGATACGCAGTATTTT CASSPRGLAGLEGFADTQYF
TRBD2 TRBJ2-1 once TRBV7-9 TGTGCCAGCAGCCCGGAAGGGTCGGGGGGGGCCGTCTCCTACAATGAGCAGTTCTTC CASSPEGSGGAVSYNEQFF
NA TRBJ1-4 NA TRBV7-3 TGTGCCAGCAGCTTAACAAATGGGACTTTAAACCTCCTGTTTTTT CASSLTNGTLNLLFF
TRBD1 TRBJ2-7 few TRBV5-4 TGTGCCAGCTCCGCAACAGGGGATAAACCTTACTACGAGCAGTACTTC CASSATGDKPYYEQYF
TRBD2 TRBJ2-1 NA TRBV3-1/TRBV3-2 TGTGCCAGCAGCCTCGGGACTAGCGGGAGGGCCCACAATGAGCAGTTCTTC CASSLGTSGRAHNEQFF
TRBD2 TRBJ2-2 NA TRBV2 TGTGCCAGCAGTGAGGGAGGGCCCATTAATCCCGGGGAGCTGTTTTTT CASSEGGPINPGELFF
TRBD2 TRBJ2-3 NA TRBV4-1 TGCGCCAGCAGCCAACCCCCTGCTAGCGGGGGGTACACAGATACGCAGTATTTT CASSQPPASGGYTDTQYF
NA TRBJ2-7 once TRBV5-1 TGCGCCAGCAGTCCCCGGGGGACGGGGACCTACGAGCAGTACTTC CASSPRGTGTYEQYF
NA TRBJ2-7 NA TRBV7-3 TGTGCCAGCAGCCTCGGGAGGGGACAGGGCGTCTCCTTC CASSLGRGQGVSF
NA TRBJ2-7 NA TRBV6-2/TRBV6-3 TGTGCCAGCAGTTACTCTGGCAGGCCCTACGAGCAGTACTTC CASSYSGRPYEQYF
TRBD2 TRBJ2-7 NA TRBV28 TGTGCCAGCAGTTCTTATCGGGCTAGCGGGGTGAAATTCTACGAGCAGTACTTC CASSSYRASGVKFYEQYF
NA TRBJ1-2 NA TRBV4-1 TGCGCCAGCAGCCAAGGTCGTGGAGTGGTGCCTGTCGACTATGGCTACACCTTC CASSQGRGVVPVDYGYTF